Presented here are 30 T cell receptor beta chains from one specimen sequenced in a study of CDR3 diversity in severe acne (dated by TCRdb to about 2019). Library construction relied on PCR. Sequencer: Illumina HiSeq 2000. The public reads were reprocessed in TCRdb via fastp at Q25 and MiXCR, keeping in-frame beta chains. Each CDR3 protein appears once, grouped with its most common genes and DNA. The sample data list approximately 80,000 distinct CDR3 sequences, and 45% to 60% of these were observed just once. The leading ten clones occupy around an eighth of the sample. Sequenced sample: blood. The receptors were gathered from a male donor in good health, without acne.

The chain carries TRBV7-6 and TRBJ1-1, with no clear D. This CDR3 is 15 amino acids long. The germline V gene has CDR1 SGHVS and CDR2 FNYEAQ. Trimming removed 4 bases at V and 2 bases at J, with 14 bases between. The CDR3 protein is CASSSLRSGNTEAFF. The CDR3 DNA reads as TGTGCCAGCAGCTCCCTAAGGTCGGGTAACACTGAAGCTTTCTTT.

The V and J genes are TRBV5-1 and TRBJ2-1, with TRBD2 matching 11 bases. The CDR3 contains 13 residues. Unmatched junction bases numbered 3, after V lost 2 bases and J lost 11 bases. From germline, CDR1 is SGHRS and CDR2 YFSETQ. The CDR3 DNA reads TGCGCCAGCAGCTTTCTAGCGGGGGGCCAGCAGTTCTTC. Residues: CASSFLAGGQQFF.

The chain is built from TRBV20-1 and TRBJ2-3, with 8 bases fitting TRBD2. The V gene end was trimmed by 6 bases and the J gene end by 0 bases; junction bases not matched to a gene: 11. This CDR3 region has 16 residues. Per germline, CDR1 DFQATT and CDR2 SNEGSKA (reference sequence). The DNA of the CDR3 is TGCAGTGCCGGGGACCGTGCTAGCGGGAGCACAGATACGCAGTATTTT. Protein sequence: CSAGDRASGSTDTQYF.

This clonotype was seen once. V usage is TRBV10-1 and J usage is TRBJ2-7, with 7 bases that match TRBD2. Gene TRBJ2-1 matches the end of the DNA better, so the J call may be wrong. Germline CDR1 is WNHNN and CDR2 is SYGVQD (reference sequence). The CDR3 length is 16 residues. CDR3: CASSDTSGLCSYEQFF. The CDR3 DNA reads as TGCGCCAGCAGTGACACTTCGGGACTATGCTCCTACGAGCAGTTCTTC.

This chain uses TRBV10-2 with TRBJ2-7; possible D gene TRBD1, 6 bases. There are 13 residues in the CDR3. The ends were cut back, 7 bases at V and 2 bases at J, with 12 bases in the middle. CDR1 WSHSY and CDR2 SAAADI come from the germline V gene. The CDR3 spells CASNRDPTYEQYF. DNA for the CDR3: TGCGCCAGCAACAGGGATCCCACCTACGAGCAGTACTTC.

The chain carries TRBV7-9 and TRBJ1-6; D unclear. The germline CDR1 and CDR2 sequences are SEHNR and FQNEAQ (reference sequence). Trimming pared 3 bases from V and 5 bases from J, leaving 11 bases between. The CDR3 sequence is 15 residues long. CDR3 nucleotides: TGTGCCAGCAGCTTGGTGGAGATCAATAATTCACCCCTCCACTTT. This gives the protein CASSLVEINNSPLHF.

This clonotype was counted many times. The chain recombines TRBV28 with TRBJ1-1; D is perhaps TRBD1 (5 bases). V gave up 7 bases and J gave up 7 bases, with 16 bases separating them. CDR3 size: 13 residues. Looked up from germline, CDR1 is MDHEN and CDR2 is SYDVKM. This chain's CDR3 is CASTLPRQSEAFF. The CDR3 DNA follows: TGTGCCAGCACCCTACCCCGACAGAGTGAAGCTTTCTTT.

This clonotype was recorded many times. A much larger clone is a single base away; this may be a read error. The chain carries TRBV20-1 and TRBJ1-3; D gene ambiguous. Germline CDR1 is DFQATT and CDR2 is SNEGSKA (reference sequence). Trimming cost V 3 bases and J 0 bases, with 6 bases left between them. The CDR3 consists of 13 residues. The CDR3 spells CSARWGSGNTIYF. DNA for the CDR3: TGCAGTGCTAGGTGGGGCTCTGGAAACACCATATATTTT.

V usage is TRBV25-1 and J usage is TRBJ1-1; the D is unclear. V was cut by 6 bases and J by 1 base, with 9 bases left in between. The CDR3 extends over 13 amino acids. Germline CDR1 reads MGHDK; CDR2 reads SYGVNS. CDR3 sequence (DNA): TGTGCCAGCAGCCGGTCCCCGAACACTGAAGCTTTCTTT. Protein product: CASSRSPNTEAFF.

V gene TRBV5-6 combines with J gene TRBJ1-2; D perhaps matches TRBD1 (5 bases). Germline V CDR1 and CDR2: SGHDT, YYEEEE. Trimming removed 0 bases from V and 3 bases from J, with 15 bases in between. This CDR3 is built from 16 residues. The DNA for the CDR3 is TGTGCCAGCAGCTTGGAACGGGCGGGGCGCGACTATGGCTACACCTTC. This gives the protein CASSLERAGRDYGYTF. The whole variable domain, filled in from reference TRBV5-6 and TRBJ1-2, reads DAGVTQSPTHLIKTRGQQVTLRCSPKSGHDTVSWYQQALGQGPQFIFQYYEEEERQRGNFPDRFSGHQFPNYSSELNVNALLLGDSALYLCASSLERAGRDYGYTFGSGTRLTVV.

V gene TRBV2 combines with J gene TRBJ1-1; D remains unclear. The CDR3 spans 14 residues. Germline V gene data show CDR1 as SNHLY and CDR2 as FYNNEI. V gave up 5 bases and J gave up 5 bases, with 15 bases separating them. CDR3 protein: CASSSPGEWTEAFF. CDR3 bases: TGTGCCAGCAGTTCCCCGGGCGAGTGGACTGAAGCTTTCTTT.

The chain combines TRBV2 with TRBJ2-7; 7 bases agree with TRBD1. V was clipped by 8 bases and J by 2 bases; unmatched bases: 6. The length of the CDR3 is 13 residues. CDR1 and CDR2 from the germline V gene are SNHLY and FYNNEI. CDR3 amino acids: CASADRATYEQYF. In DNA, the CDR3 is TGTGCCAGCGCCGACAGGGCGACCTACGAGCAGTACTTC.

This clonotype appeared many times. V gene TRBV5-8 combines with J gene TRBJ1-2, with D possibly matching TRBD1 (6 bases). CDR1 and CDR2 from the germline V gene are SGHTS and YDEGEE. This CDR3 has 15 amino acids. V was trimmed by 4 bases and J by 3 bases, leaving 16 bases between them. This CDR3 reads CASSQGQIQDYGYTF. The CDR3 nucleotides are TGTGCCAGCAGCCAAGGACAGATCCAGGACTATGGCTACACCTTC.

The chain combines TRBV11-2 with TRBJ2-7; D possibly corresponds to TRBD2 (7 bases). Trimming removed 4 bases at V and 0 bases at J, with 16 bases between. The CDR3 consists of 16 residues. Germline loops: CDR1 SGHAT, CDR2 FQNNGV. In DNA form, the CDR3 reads TGTGCCAGCAGCTCATGGGGGAGGGGGAGCTCCTACGAGCAGTACTTC. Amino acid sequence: CASSSWGRGSSYEQYF.

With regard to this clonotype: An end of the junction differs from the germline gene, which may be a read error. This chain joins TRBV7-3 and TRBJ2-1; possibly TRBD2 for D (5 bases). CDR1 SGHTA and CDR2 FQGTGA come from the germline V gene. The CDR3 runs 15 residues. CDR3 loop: CASSLLTGSYNEQFF. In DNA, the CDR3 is TGTGCCAGCAGCTTACTAACGGGGAGCTACAATGAGCAGTTCTTT.

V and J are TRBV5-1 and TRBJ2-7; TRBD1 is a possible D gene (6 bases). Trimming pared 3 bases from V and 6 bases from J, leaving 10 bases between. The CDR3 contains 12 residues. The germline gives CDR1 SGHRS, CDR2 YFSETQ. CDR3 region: CASSYQGSEQYF. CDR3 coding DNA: TGCGCCAGCAGCTACCAGGGGAGCGAGCAGTACTTC.

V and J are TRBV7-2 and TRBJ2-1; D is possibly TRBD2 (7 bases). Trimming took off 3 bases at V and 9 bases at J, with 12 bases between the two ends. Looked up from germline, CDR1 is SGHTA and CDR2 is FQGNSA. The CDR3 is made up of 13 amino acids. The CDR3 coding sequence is TGTGCCAGCAGCTTTGGGGGGGCGGGTGAGCAGTTCTTC. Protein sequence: CASSFGGAGEQFF.

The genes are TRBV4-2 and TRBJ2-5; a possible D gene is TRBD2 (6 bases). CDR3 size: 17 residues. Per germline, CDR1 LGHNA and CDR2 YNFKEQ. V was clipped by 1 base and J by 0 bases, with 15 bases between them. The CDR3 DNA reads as TGTGCCAGCAGCCAAGGATTAACGGGGGTGTACCAAGAGACCCAGTACTTC. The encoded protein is CASSQGLTGVYQETQYF.

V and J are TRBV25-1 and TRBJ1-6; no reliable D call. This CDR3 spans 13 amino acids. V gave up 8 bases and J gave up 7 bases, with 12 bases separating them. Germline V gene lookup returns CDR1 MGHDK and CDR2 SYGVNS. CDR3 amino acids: CASRAFANSPLHF. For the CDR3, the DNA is TGTGCCAGCCGCGCATTCGCCAATTCACCCCTCCACTTT.

DNA for the CDR3: TGTGCCAGCGGAGGTGCAGGTTGGGGGACTGAAGCTTTCTTT. Amino acid sequence: CASGGAGWGTEAFF. The chain employs TRBV7-8 and TRBJ1-1, with TRBD1 as a possible D gene (5 bases). The CDR3 covers 14 residues. Per the germline V gene, CDR1 is SGHVS and CDR2 is FQNEAQ. Trimming left V 8 bases short and J 5 bases short, with 18 bases between.

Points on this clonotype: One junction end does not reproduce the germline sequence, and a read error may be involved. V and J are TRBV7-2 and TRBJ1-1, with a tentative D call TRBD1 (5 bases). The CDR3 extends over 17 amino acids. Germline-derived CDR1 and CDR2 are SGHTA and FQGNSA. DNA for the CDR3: TGTGCCAGCGGGGGGACGTGGGTACTGGGGCCGAACACTGAGGCTTTCTTT. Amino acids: CASGGTWVLGPNTEAFF.

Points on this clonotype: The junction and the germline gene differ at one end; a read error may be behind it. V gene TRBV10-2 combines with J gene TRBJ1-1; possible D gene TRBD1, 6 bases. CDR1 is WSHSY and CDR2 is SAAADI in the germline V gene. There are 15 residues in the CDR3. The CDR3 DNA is TGTGCCAGCAGTCCTCAGACAGGAGTGAACACTGAAGCTTTCTTT. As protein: CASSPQTGVNTEAFF.

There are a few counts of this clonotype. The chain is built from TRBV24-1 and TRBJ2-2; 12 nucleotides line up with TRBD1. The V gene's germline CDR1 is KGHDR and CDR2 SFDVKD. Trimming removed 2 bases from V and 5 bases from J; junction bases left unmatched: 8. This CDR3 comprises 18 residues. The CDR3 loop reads CATSDWDRGLAGTGELFF. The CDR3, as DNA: TGTGCCACCAGTGATTGGGACAGGGGGCTAGCGGGGACCGGGGAGCTGTTTTTT.

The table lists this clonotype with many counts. CDR3 in DNA: TGTGCCATCACCGCCGGACAGGGCCGATTTGGCACTGAAGCTTTCTTT. It translates to CAITAGQGRFGTEAFF. The chain has TRBV10-3 and TRBJ1-1; 8 nucleotides agree with TRBD1. After removal of 7 bases from V and 4 bases from J, the junction contained 14 bases not matched to a gene. The CDR3 is 16 residues long. CDR1 and CDR2 from the germline V gene are ENHRY and SYGVKD.

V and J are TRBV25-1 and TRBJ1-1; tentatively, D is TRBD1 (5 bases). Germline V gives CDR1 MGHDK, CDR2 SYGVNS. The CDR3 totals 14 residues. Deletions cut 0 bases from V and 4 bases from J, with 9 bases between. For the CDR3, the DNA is TGTGCCAGCAGTGAATACCGGGGCCGCACTGAAGCTTTCTTT. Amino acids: CASSEYRGRTEAFF.

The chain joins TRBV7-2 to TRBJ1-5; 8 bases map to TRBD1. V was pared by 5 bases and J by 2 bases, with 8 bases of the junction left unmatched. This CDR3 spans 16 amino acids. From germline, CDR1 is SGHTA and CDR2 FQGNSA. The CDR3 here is CASSPRTGSGNQPQHF. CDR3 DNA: TGTGCCAGCAGCCCGAGGACAGGGAGTGGCAATCAGCCCCAGCATTTT.

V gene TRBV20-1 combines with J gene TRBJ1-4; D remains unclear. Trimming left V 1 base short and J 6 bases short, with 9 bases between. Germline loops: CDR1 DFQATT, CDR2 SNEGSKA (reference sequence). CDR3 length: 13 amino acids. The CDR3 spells CSARAPGDEKLFF. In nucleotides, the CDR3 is TGCAGTGCTAGAGCCCCGGGTGATGAAAAACTGTTTTTT.

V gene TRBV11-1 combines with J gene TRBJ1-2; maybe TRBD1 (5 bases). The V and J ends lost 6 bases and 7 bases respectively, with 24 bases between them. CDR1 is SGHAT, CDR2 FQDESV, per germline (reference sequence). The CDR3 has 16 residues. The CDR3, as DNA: TGTGCCAGCAGGCCCAGGGTTTTGAGGGGTTTGGGTGGCTACACCTTC. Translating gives CASRPRVLRGLGGYTF.

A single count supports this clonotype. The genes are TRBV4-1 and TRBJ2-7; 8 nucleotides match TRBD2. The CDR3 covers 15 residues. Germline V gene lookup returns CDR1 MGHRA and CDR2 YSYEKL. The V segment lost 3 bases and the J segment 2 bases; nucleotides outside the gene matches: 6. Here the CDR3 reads CASSQPGGATYEQYF. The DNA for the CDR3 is TGCGCCAGCAGCCAGCCGGGGGGGGCCACCTACGAGCAGTACTTC.

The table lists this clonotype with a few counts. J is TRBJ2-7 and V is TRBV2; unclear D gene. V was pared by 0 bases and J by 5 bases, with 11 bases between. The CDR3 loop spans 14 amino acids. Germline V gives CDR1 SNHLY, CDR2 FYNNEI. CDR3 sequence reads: CASSEAWGFNEQYF. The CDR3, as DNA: TGTGCCAGCAGTGAAGCTTGGGGATTCAACGAGCAGTACTTC.